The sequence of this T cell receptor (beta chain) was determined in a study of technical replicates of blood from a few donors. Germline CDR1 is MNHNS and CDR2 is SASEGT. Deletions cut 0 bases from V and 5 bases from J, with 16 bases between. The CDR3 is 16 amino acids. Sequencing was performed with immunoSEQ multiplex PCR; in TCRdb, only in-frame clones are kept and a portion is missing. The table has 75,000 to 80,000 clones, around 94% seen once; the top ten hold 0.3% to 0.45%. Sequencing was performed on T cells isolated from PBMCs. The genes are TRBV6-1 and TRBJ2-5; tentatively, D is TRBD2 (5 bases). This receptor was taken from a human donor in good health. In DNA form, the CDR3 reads TGTGCCAGCAGTGAAGCGAATACTAGAGAGGGCGAGACCCAGTACTTC. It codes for CASSEANTREGETQYF.